This passage covers 6 T cell receptor beta chains from one sample sequenced in a study of CXCR3-negative and CXCR3-positive naive CD8 T cells. Preparation of TRB cDNA libraries relied on 5' RACE carrying UMI labels. With the 5' RACE reads reprocessed, TCRdb shows one record per CDR3 protein and no DNA. This sample's table has approximately 140,000 distinct CDR3 sequences. Study-level points and caveats: The TRB CDR3s that CXCR3-positive naive cells carried were more hydrophobic than those of CXCR3-negative naive cells.

Antigens for these TCRs are unknown. Sequencing input: naive CXCR3+ CD8+ T cells from blood. Subset indicated: CD45RO-CCR7+CD27+CD95- naive CD8+ T cells expressing CXCR3 (TNR3+). The receptors were sampled from a human donor in good health. Some clones in this sample may be carry-over from other donors' samples.

This chain connects TRBV19 to TRBJ2-6; TCRdb proposes TRBD1, but this gene call is untestable without DNA. The CDR3 runs to 14 residues. The V gene's germline CDR1 is LNHDA and CDR2 SQIVND (reference sequence). CDR3 loop: CAARGGSGANVLTF.

This chain connects TRBV12-3 or TRBV12-4 to TRBJ1-2; checking the TCRdb D call of TRBD1 is not possible without DNA. The CDR3 length is 17 residues. CDR3 amino acids: CASSLGFPVQGTYGYTF.

The chain links TRBV9 to TRBJ2-3. Looked up from germline, CDR1 is SGDLS and CDR2 is YYNGEE. This CDR3 region has 13 residues. The chain's CDR3 is CASSASDPDTQYF.

This chain uses TRBV29-1 with TRBJ1-2; with no DNA, the TCRdb D assignment of TRBD1 cannot be verified. Per the germline V gene, CDR1 is SQVTM and CDR2 is ANQGSEA. This CDR3 comprises 14 residues. CDR3 protein: CSVVPRDREYGYTF.

The chain recombines TRBV3-1 with TRBJ2-1; TCRdb proposes TRBD2, but this gene call is untestable without DNA. Germline assignment: CDR1 LGHDT and CDR2 YNNKEL (reference sequence). CDR3 length: 16 residues. The CDR3 is CASSQGLAGVYNEQFF.

The chain combines TRBV12-3 or TRBV12-4 with TRBJ1-2; TCRdb indicates TRBD1, and absent DNA this call remains unverified. This CDR3 contains 13 residues. CDR3 sequence: CASSHRGVYGYTF.